This TCR beta chain was captured in a study of cytomegalovirus exposure and HLA in healthy donors. Study-level findings and limits: Some segments of the V type, notably TRBV6-2 and TRBV6-3, were excluded as indistinguishable. Around 160 TCR beta chains were listed as cytomegalovirus-associated.

The CDR3 contains 15 residues. Germline trimming cut 3 bases from V and 3 bases from J; bases unmatched to any gene: 5. Germline loops: CDR1 SGDLS, CDR2 YYNGEE. The PCR ran on 60 Vbeta and 13 Jbeta primers. Profiled with immunoSEQ multiplex PCR; TCRdb holds only in-frame clones, not every one. Here the sample spans around 49,000 clones, less than 85% being singletons. Healthy bone marrow donors made up the cohort. Worth noting for this clone: The antigen is unknown.

The source of this sequence is a man in his thirties or forties in good health and CMV-seropositive. The sample comprised PBMCs. The chain joins TRBV9 to TRBJ2-2; 7 bases align to TRBD1. The CDR3 bases are TGTGCCAGCAGCGGAAGGGGGCGCGACACCGGGGAGCTGTTTTTT. Translated: CASSGRGRDTGELFF.